The present T cell receptor beta chain was sequenced within a study of regulatory T cells in long-lasting Graves disease. Study-level points and caveats: The study examined only peripheral blood, not thyroid tissue. Persistent patients shared more public clonotypes (about 2,900) than new patients (under 1,000).

Sample time point: persistent/refractory GD, antithyroid drugs over 5 years with positive TRAb. The TCR library was made from RNA that had been extracted from PBMCs in TRIzol. This clonotype has a handful of counts. As yet, its antigen is unknown. TCR beta libraries were built with iRepertoire HTBI primers and Arm-PCR of CDR3 regions. TCRdb called the multiplex PCR reads again in MiXCR, with one record for every CDR3 protein. The table has more than 300,000 distinct CDR3 sequences, about 18% seen once. The CDR3 is 13 amino acids. The germline V and J ends were trimmed by 6 bases and 12 bases, with 21 bases remaining between them. Looked up from germline, CDR1 is LNHDA and CDR2 is SQIVND (reference sequence).

This sample comprised peripheral blood mononuclear cells (PBMCs), obtained when the disease was refractory, from a patient treated with antithyroid drugs. This chain uses TRBV19 with TRBJ2-7, with D perhaps matching TRBD2 (5 bases). The sequence derives from a female donor with Graves disease. The CDR3 is CASRGGYYEQWYF. The CDR3 DNA reads as TGTGCCAGTAGAGGAGGATACTACGAGCAGTGGTACTTC.